The source of this T cell receptor (beta chain) is a study of blood T cells in healthy people across ages. Roughly 9.5 milliliters of peripheral blood were drawn from each donor into EDTA-treated tubes. Study-wide results and limits: Because donor CMV status was unknown, expanded clonotype changes were possibly confounded.

This clonotype was observed many times. The antigen remains unidentified. This CDR3 contains 13 residues. V lost 1 base to trimming and J lost 6 bases; unmatched junction nucleotides: 4. Germline lookup yields CDR1 DFQATT and CDR2 SNEGSKA (reference sequence). A second PCR, run for about 7 to 11 cycles, used a sample-barcoded 5' primer plus a J-beta primer mix. MiXCR was run by TCRdb on the 5' RACE reads, yielding one entry per CDR3 protein. Seen here are about a million distinct CDR3 sequences, around 54% observed once, and the top ten hold over 20%. The sample comprised blood. The receptor was derived from a woman aged 55 to 70 in good health. The chain combines TRBV20-1 with TRBJ2-3; 7 positions match TRBD1. The CDR3 reads CSARGQGGDTQYF. The CDR3 region has the DNA TGCAGTGCTAGAGGACAGGGTGGTGATACGCAGTATTTT.